This T cell receptor beta chain was retrieved from a study of T cells in Graves' hyperthyroidism and ophthalmopathy. Template material for amplifying TCR beta CDR3 regions consisted of RNA transcripts. RT-PCR in the first round (using the HTBI primer set) targeted the TCR CDR3. Each CDR3 protein is one row after TCRdb ran MiXCR on the multiplex PCR reads. Altogether fewer than 700,000 distinct CDR3 sequences are present, 15% to 20% being singletons, with the ten largest covering 3.8%. Germline lookup yields CDR1 MNHNS and CDR2 SASEGT. V lost 7 bases and J 0 bases, leaving 6 bases between the germline ends. The CDR3 has 12 amino acids. This clonotype occurred many times. Its cognate antigen is unknown. Study outcomes and limitations: Ophthalmopathy got predicted by the model a median about 6.7 months before its onset.

Those with hyperthyroidism were 18 to 65 years old, newly diagnosed, and ill for under 2 months. Uncontrolled infection, other autoimmune disease, pregnancy or lactation barred patients from enrollment. The study based diagnoses on clinical symptoms, serum thyroxine and TRAb, thyroid ultrasound and orbital computed tomography. The sequenced sample was blood. The receptor was derived from a woman in her twenties or thirties with Graves' hyperthyroidism. This chain joins TRBV6-1 and TRBJ1-1; D unresolved. CDR3 bases: TGTGCCAGCAAGTTCATGAACACTGAAGCTTTCTTT. Translating gives CASKFMNTEAFF.